What follows are 31 T cell receptor beta chains derived from one specimen sequenced in a study of blood T cell repertoires in COVID-19. TCRdb's copy holds only in-frame clones and misses some; the assay was immunoSEQ multiplex PCR. Among 200,000 to 250,000 clones listed, about 94% were seen once. The sequenced material came from peripheral blood. These receptors all come from a man aged 60-69 years with COVID-19, enrolled during active disease.

The chain couples TRBV5-1 to TRBJ2-3; 9 positions match TRBD2. Germline lookup yields CDR1 SGHRS and CDR2 YFSETQ. With V trimmed by 2 bases and J by 6 bases, 10 bases remained unmatched. The CDR3 is made up of 16 amino acids. CDR3 residues: CASSFFAGGPRDTQYF. DNA of the CDR3: TGCGCCAGCAGCTTTTTCGCGGGGGGGCCTCGGGATACGCAGTATTTT.

This chain uses TRBV5-1 with TRBJ2-1, with D unclear. CDR3 length: 14 amino acids. The V end was cut by 2 bases, the J end by 2 bases, with 8 bases between. CDR1 and CDR2 from the germline V gene are SGHRS and YFSETQ. The CDR3 nucleotides read TGCGCCAGCAGCTTTGAGAAGCCCTACAATGAGCAGTTCTTC. It translates to CASSFEKPYNEQFF.

The chain is built from TRBV4-2 and TRBJ2-3; 8 positions agree with TRBD2. The CDR3 extends over 16 amino acids. V trimming: 1 base; J trimming: 11 bases; junction bases outside the gene matches: 14. Germline V lookup: CDR1 LGHNA, CDR2 YNFKEQ. This CDR3 is CASSQVGKREKYEQYF. Here the CDR3 DNA reads TGTGCCAGCAGCCAAGTAGGCAAGCGGGAGAAGTATGAGCAGTATTTT.

The V call is TRBV12-3 or TRBV12-4, the J call TRBJ2-1; a weak D match, TRBD2 (6 bases). This CDR3 has 11 amino acids. V gave up 6 bases and J gave up 15 bases, with 15 bases separating them. CDR3 sequence (DNA): TGTGCCAGCAGGCGGGACCTCGTTGCGTTCTTC. This codes for CASRRDLVAFF.

The rearrangement joins TRBV7-3 to TRBJ2-2; 9 nucleotides line up with TRBD2. The V segment lost 5 bases and the J segment 3 bases; nucleotides outside the gene matches: 10. CDR1 SGHTA and CDR2 FQGTGA come from the germline V gene. The CDR3 is 17 amino acids. The CDR3 here is CASSHTGTSRDTGELFF. The DNA for the CDR3 is TGTGCCAGCAGCCACACCGGGACTAGCAGGGACACCGGGGAGCTGTTTTTT.

This chain joins TRBV28 and TRBJ2-7, with D perhaps TRBD2 (5 bases). Germline V CDR1 and CDR2: MDHEN, SYDVKM. V was clipped by 6 bases and J by 0 bases, with 15 bases between them. CDR3 length: 15 amino acids. The CDR3 loop is CASSPLGRGSYEQYF. In DNA, the CDR3 is TGTGCCAGCAGCCCCCTCGGACGGGGCTCCTACGAGCAGTACTTC.

The V gene is TRBV15, the J gene TRBJ2-1, with TRBD2 matching over 11 bases. Germline V gene sequence: CDR1 LNHNV, CDR2 YYDKDF (reference sequence). This CDR3 is 15 amino acids long. J lost 7 bases, V lost 0 bases, and 2 bases had no gene match. The CDR3 region is CATSRDRLAGNEQFF. CDR3 bases: TGTGCCACCAGCAGAGATCGACTAGCGGGGAATGAGCAGTTCTTC.

This chain uses TRBV6-5 with TRBJ2-7; 7 nucleotides line up with TRBD1. Per the germline V gene, CDR1 is MNHEY and CDR2 is SVGAGI. This CDR3 is built from 14 residues. J was trimmed by 1 base and V by 5 bases; bases with no gene match: 5. Here the CDR3 DNA reads TGTGCCAGCAGTAGAGGACAGGAGTCCTACGAGCAGTACTTC. This translates into CASSRGQESYEQYF.

The J gene is TRBJ2-5, the V gene TRBV3-1 (or the pseudogene TRBV3-2); D may be TRBD2 (5 bases). The CDR3 has 14 residues. The germline CDR1 and CDR2 sequences are LGHDT and YNNKEL (reference sequence). V was pared by 1 base and J by 5 bases, with 11 bases between. CDR3 nucleotides: TGTGCCAGCAGCCAAGGGCCGAGGGCGGAGACCCAGTACTTC. This codes for CASSQGPRAETQYF.

V and J are TRBV18 and TRBJ2-3; D is undetermined. Trimming removed 1 base from V and 3 bases from J, with 11 bases in between. The CDR3 has 15 amino acids. Germline V lookup: CDR1 KGHSH, CDR2 LQKENI. CDR3 coding DNA: TGTGCCAGCTCACCACAGAGTGCTTCTACAGATACGCAGTATTTT. Its translation: CASSPQSASTDTQYF.

V gene TRBV9 combines with J gene TRBJ2-1, with no clear D. Germline loops: CDR1 SGDLS, CDR2 YYNGEE. V lost 7 bases and J lost 1, with 12 bases in between. This CDR3 is 14 amino acids long. The CDR3 sequence: CASAPLGSYNEQFF. CDR3 DNA: TGTGCCAGCGCCCCCCTCGGGTCCTACAATGAGCAGTTCTTC.

V and J are TRBV28 and TRBJ1-2; possibly TRBD1 for D (5 bases). Germline CDR1 and CDR2: MDHEN and SYDVKM. The length of the CDR3 is 13 residues. Trimming cost V 3 bases and J 9 bases, with 14 bases left between them. The CDR3 sequence: CASSLGQPPSYTF. As DNA, the CDR3 is TGTGCCAGCAGTTTGGGGCAGCCCCCGAGCTACACCTTC.

This rearrangement joins TRBV19 to TRBJ1-5; 12 positions agree with TRBD1. After removal of 3 bases from V and 5 bases from J, the junction contained 5 bases not matched to a gene. The CDR3 is 16 residues long. Germline CDR1 reads LNHDA; CDR2 reads SQIVND (reference sequence). The CDR3 protein is CASSILGQGAHQPQHF. Here the CDR3 DNA reads TGTGCCAGTAGTATTTTGGGACAGGGGGCGCATCAGCCCCAGCATTTT.

The rearrangement joins TRBV19 to TRBJ2-7, with D possibly TRBD2 on 6 matching bases. Trimming removed 10 bases at V and 4 bases at J, with 14 bases between. CDR3 length: 12 amino acids. Germline CDR1 LNHDA, CDR2 SQIVND (reference sequence). The CDR3 protein is CATGSPRYEQYF. As DNA, the CDR3 is TGTGCCACCGGGAGCCCCCGATACGAGCAGTACTTC.

This clone was detected a few times. The DNA of the CDR3 is TGTGCCACCTCATACAGTTTATTAGGCACCGGGGAGCTGTTTTTT. It yields the protein CATSYSLLGTGELFF. The J gene is TRBJ2-2, the V gene TRBV24-1; D not resolved. CDR1 and CDR2 from the germline V gene are KGHDR and SFDVKD. This CDR3 region has 15 residues. Trimming pared 9 bases from V and 4 bases from J, leaving 17 bases between.

V gene TRBV7-3 combines with J gene TRBJ2-2; 8 nucleotides line up with TRBD2. Looked up from germline, CDR1 is SGHTA and CDR2 is FQGTGA. The CDR3 covers 17 residues. After removal of 5 bases from V and 3 bases from J, the junction contained 11 bases not matched to a gene. The CDR3 is CASSPGAGASDTGELFF. The CDR3 DNA reads as TGTGCCAGCAGCCCTGGAGCGGGGGCGTCGGACACCGGGGAGCTGTTTTTT.

In DNA form, the CDR3 reads TGTGCCAGCAGCGGAAAAGGACAGGGGGTCGGTGAGCAGTTCTTC. It codes for CASSGKGQGVGEQFF. The chain joins TRBV9 to TRBJ2-1, with 10 nucleotides matching TRBD1. V was pared by 3 bases and J by 9 bases, with 9 bases of the junction left unmatched. The CDR3 runs 15 residues. Germline CDR1 and CDR2: SGDLS and YYNGEE. The whole variable domain, filled in from reference TRBV9 and TRBJ2-1, reads DSGVTQTPKHLITATGQRVTLRCSPRSGDLSVYWYQQSLDQGLQFLIQYYNGEERAKGNILERFSAQQFPDLHSELNLSSLELGDSALYFCASSGKGQGVGEQFFGPGTRLTVL.

This rearrangement joins TRBV7-6 to TRBJ2-7, with TRBD2 identical over 8 bases. The CDR3 sequence is 15 residues long. The junction had 9 bases not matched to a gene; V was cut back by 2 bases and J by 6 bases. CDR1 is SGHVS and CDR2 is FNYEAQ in the germline V gene. The chain's CDR3 is CASSLRAAGESEQYF. The CDR3 nucleotides read TGTGCCAGCAGCTTAAGGGCAGCGGGAGAGAGCGAGCAGTACTTC.

This clone came up a few times. The rearrangement links TRBV6-4 to TRBJ2-2; unclear D gene. CDR1 is MRHNA and CDR2 is SNTAGT in the germline V gene. The CDR3 totals 15 residues. Between the trimmed V and J ends, which lost 3 bases and 3 bases, there was a span of 11 bases. CDR3 amino acids: CASSDSGFHTGELFF. As DNA, the CDR3 is TGTGCCAGCAGTGATTCGGGTTTTCACACCGGGGAGCTGTTTTTT.

This clone was seen once. This chain links TRBV3-1 (or the pseudogene TRBV3-2) with TRBJ1-1; 7 bases align to TRBD1. CDR1 and CDR2 from the germline V gene are LGHDT and YNNKEL (reference sequence). J was trimmed by 3 bases and V by 4 bases; bases with no gene match: 5. This CDR3 contains 14 residues. DNA for the CDR3: TGTGCCAGCAGCCCGACAGGGTTATACACTGAAGCTTTCTTT. It is translated as CASSPTGLYTEAFF.

The chain uses TRBV28 and TRBJ1-1, with D unresolved. Between the trimmed V and J ends, which lost 3 bases and 3 bases, there was a span of 11 bases. Germline V CDR1 and CDR2: MDHEN, SYDVKM. CDR3 length: 14 amino acids. The CDR3 DNA sequence: TGTGCCAGCAGTTTGCAGGTCATGGACACTGAAGCTTTCTTT. Protein sequence: CASSLQVMDTEAFF.

The chain is built from TRBV23-1 and TRBJ1-5, with a tentative D call TRBD1 (5 bases). TRBV23-1 is an ORF, with its function uncertain. V shed 0 bases and J shed 2 bases, with 8 bases lying between them. The CDR3 length is 15 residues. For the CDR3, the DNA is TGCGCCAGCAGTCAATCGTGGGGGGGCAATCAGCCCCAGCATTTT. This translates into CASSQSWGGNQPQHF.

This clone occurred once. The chain links TRBV5-4 to TRBJ1-2, with 7 bases lining up with TRBD1. CDR3 length: 14 amino acids. Germline assignment: CDR1 SGHNT and CDR2 YYREEE (reference sequence). V lost 7 bases, J lost 4 bases, and 10 bases stayed unmatched. In nucleotides, the CDR3 is TGTGCCAGCGCTAGACAGGGAGAGAGCTATGGCTACACCTTC. This translates into CASARQGESYGYTF.

The J gene is TRBJ2-2, the V gene TRBV15; TRBD1 might be the D (5 bases). The germline gives CDR1 LNHNV, CDR2 YYDKDF (reference sequence). This CDR3 region has 14 residues. Between the trimmed V and J ends, which lost 4 bases and 2 bases, there was a span of 8 bases. In DNA, the CDR3 is TGTGCCACCAGCAAACAGGCTAACACCGGGGAGCTGTTTTTT. Its translation is CATSKQANTGELFF. Full variable domain (rest looked up from reference TRBV15 and TRBJ2-2): DAMVIQNPRYQVTQFGKPVTLSCSQTLNHNVMYWYQQKSSQAPKLLFHYYDKDFNNEADTPDNFQSRRPNTSFCFLDIRSPGLGDTAMYLCATSKQANTGELFFGEGSRLTVL.

The genes are TRBV5-1 and TRBJ1-2; D possibly corresponds to TRBD1 (5 bases). The germline V gene encodes CDR1 SGHRS and CDR2 YFSETQ. CDR3 length equals 14 residues. V shed 2 bases and J shed 5 bases, with 13 bases lying between them. The CDR3 bases are TGCGCCAGCAGCTTACGGGACGGGGGGTATGGCTACACCTTC. Translation: CASSLRDGGYGYTF.

V is TRBV9 and J is TRBJ2-1, with D perhaps matching TRBD2 (6 bases). The V and J ends lost 0 bases and 0 bases respectively, with 7 bases between them. CDR3 length: 15 amino acids. Germline lookup yields CDR1 SGDLS and CDR2 YYNGEE. The CDR3 DNA reads TGTGCCAGCAGCGTAGCTAGCGTCTCCTACAATGAGCAGTTCTTC. This translates into CASSVASVSYNEQFF.

The chain employs TRBV7-3 and TRBJ2-1; 9 nucleotides match TRBD2. This CDR3 contains 15 residues. Per germline, CDR1 SGHTA and CDR2 FQGTGA. The V and J ends lost 1 base and 6 bases, in that order; junction bases with no gene match: 4. For the CDR3, the DNA is TGTGCCAGCAGCTTAAAAGGGACTAGCCCCAATGAGCAGTTCTTC. This translates into CASSLKGTSPNEQFF. Looking up the rest from reference TRBV7-3 and TRBJ2-1 gives the full variable domain: GAGVSQTPSNKVTEKGKYVELRCDPISGHTALYWYRQSLGQGPEFLIYFQGTGAADDSGLPNDRFFAVRPEGSVSTLKIQRTERGDSAVYLCASSLKGTSPNEQFFGPGTRLTVL.

As to this clone: Other DNA sequences in this sample translate to the same CDR3. The genes are TRBV18 and TRBJ2-1; 8 bases align to TRBD2. CDR3 length: 16 amino acids. Germline loops: CDR1 KGHSH, CDR2 LQKENI. J gave up 1 base and V 1 base, and 3 bases lay outside the gene matches. The CDR3 is CASSPRAGGSYNEQFF. In DNA form, the CDR3 reads TGTGCCAGCTCACCACGGGCGGGAGGATCCTACAATGAGCAGTTCTTC.

The chain has TRBV6-5 and TRBJ2-4; 9 bases match TRBD1. The CDR3 is 15 amino acids. Germline V lookup: CDR1 MNHEY, CDR2 SVGAGI. Trimming removed 0 bases from V and 5 bases from J; junction bases left unmatched: 2. The CDR3 sequence is CASSYSTGGENIQYF. The CDR3 region has the DNA TGTGCCAGCAGTTACTCGACAGGGGGGGAAAACATTCAGTACTTC.

The chain couples TRBV5-8 to TRBJ2-2; the match to TRBD2 covers 12 bases. J lost 0 bases, V lost 4 bases, and 4 bases had no gene match. Looked up from germline, CDR1 is SGHTS and CDR2 is YDEGEE. This CDR3 has 17 residues. The CDR3 is CASSLRTSGTNTGELFF. CDR3 nucleotides: TGTGCCAGCAGCCTGAGGACTAGCGGGACGAACACCGGGGAGCTGTTTTTT.

V and J are TRBV7-2 and TRBJ1-2; TRBD1 might be the D (6 bases). The CDR3 length is 14 residues. V was cut by 2 bases and J by 4 bases, with 11 bases left in between. Germline CDR1 is SGHTA and CDR2 is FQGNSA. DNA of the CDR3: TGTGCCAGCAGCTTAAAGGACAGTAGCTATGGCTACACCTTC. Encoded protein: CASSLKDSSYGYTF.